A single sample is the source of the 7 T cell receptor beta chains below, sequenced in a study of spatial heterogeneity in lung cancer. General study results and limits: It was found that expanded intratumoral alpha and beta TCR counts tracked tumor mutation counts.

MiXCR, run by TCRdb on the 5' RACE reads, gives a single entry per CDR3 protein. The repertoire holds about 13,000 distinct CDR3 sequences, 4.5% to 5.5% seen once, with under 30% in the top ten. The time point denotes: sample taken at primary tumor resection. These receptors have no known antigen. The source material was lung tumor tissue, sampled at surgery. The source is a male donor with early-stage non-small cell lung cancer.

This clonotype occurred many times. The library was prepared for alpha chains; this beta chain is a stray read, so its frequency means little. The V gene is TRBV7-2, the J gene TRBJ2-7; D might be TRBD1 or TRBD2, each matching 6 bases. The CDR3 is 15 residues long. CDR1 and CDR2 from the germline V gene are SGHTA and FQGNSA. V was pared by 5 bases and J by 0 bases, with 14 bases between. The CDR3 DNA follows: TGTGCCAGCAGCCCGGGGGCCATAAGCTCCTACGAGCAGTACTTC. Translating it yields CASSPGAISSYEQYF.

At least ten counts were recorded for this clonotype. This beta chain lies outside the target of a library built for alpha chains; its clone size means little. The genes are TRBV20-1 and TRBJ1-1; D gene uncertain. Germline V CDR1 and CDR2: DFQATT, SNEGSKA (reference sequence). This CDR3 comprises 10 residues. The CDR3 reads CNPGGTEAFF. The CDR3 coding sequence is TGCAATCCCGGTGGTACTGAAGCTTTCTTT.

This clonotype occurred many times. Because the library targeted alpha chains, this beta chain is an off-target read whose size means little. This chain connects TRBV10-3 to TRBJ2-3, with no clear D. The V gene lost 5 bases and the J gene lost 6 bases, with 9 bases spanning the gap. Germline V lookup: CDR1 ENHRY, CDR2 SYGVKD. The CDR3 length is 12 residues. The CDR3 coding sequence is TGTGCCATCAGTCCTGAGGTCGATACGCAGTATTTT. It specifies CAISPEVDTQYF.

This clonotype was detected many times. As an off-target read in a library built for alpha chains, this beta chain has a frequency of little significance. The chain recombines TRBV7-6 with TRBJ2-7; the match to TRBD2 covers 8 bases. J gave up 4 bases and V 3 bases, and 14 bases lay outside the gene matches. Germline loops: CDR1 SGHVS, CDR2 FNYEAQ. This CDR3 has 17 residues. CDR3 nucleotides: TGTGCCAGCAGCTTTAAAGCCCGCCGGGAGGGGACGTACGAGCAGTACTTC. It encodes CASSFKARREGTYEQYF.

Many counts were recorded for this clonotype. As an off-target read in a library built for alpha chains, this beta chain has a frequency of little significance. J is TRBJ2-7 and V is TRBV5-4, with D uncertain. CDR3 length: 12 residues. The V gene's germline CDR1 is SGHNT and CDR2 YYREEE (reference sequence). Trimming cost V 2 bases and J 5 bases, with 8 bases left between them. DNA for the CDR3: TGTGCCAGCAGCTTAGACCAGAACGAGCAGTACTTC. Its translation is CASSLDQNEQYF.

This clonotype was observed a handful of times. The library was built for alpha chains, so this beta chain is an off-target read and its size means little. J is TRBJ1-2 and V is TRBV7-9; D gene uncertain. The V end was cut by 5 bases, the J end by 6 bases, with 10 bases between. The CDR3 covers 12 residues. The germline V gene has CDR1 SEHNR and CDR2 FQNEAQ (reference sequence). The CDR3 sequence: CASSTRTHGYTF. The CDR3, as DNA: TGTGCCAGCAGCACACGGACCCATGGCTACACCTTC.

This clonotype was recorded many times. This beta chain is a stray sequence in a library constructed for alpha chains; its clone size is not meaningful. The chain joins TRBV28 to TRBJ1-5, with 9 bases aligning to TRBD1. This CDR3 comprises 15 residues. CDR1 is MDHEN, CDR2 SYDVKM, per germline. V lost 6 bases to trimming and J lost 5 bases; unmatched junction nucleotides: 8. The CDR3 sequence: CASRKGQGFHQPQHF. Written as DNA, the CDR3 is TGTGCCAGCAGAAAGGGACAGGGTTTCCATCAGCCCCAGCATTTT. The whole variable domain, filled in from reference TRBV28 and TRBJ1-5, reads DVKVTQSSRYLVKRTGEKVFLECVQDMDHENMFWYRQDPGLGLRLIYFSYDVKMKEKGDIPEGYSVSREKKERFSLILESASTNQTSMYLCASRKGQGFHQPQHFGDGTRLSIL.